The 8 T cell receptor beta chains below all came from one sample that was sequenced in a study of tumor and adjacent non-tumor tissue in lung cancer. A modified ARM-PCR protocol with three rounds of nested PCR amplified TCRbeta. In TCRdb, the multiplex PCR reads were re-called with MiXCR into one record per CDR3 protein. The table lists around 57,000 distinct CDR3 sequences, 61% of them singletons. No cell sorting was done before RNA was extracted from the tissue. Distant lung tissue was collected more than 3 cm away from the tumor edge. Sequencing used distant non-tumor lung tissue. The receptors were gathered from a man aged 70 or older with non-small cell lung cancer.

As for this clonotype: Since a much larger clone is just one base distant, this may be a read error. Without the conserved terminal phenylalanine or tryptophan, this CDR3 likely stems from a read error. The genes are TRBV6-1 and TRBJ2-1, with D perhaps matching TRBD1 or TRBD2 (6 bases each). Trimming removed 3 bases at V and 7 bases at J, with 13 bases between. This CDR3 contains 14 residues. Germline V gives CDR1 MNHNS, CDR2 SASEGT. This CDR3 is CASSDRGRGNEQFY. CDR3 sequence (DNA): TGTGCCAGCAGTGACAGGGGCCGGGGGAATGAGCAGTTCTAC.

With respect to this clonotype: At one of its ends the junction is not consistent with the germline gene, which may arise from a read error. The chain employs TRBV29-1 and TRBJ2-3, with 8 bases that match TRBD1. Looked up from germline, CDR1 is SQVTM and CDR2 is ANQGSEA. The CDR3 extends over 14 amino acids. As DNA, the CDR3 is TGCAGCGGTAACCCCCGACAGGGGAAAGATACGCAGTATTTC. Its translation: CSGNPRQGKDTQYF.

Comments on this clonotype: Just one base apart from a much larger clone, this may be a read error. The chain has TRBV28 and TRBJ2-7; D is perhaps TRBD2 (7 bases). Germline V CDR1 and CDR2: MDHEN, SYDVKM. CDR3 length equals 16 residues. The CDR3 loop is CDSSLFGGGGSGEQYF. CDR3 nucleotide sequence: TGTGACAGCAGTTTATTTGGGGGAGGGGGGTCTGGCGAGCAGTACTTC.

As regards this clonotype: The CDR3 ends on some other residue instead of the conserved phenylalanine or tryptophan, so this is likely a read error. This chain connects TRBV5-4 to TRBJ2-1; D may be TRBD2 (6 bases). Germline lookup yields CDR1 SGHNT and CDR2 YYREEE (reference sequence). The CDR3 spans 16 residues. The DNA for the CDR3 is TGTACCAGCAGCAGGGCGAGCTGGGGGGAGTACAATGAGCAGTTCCTC. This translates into CTSSRASWGEYNEQFL.

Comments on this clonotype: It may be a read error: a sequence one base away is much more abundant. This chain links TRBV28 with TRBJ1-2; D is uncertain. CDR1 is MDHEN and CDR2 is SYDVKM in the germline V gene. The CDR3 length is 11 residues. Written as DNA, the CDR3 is TGTGCCAGCAGAGGGATTCGAGGCTACGCCTTC. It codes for CASRGIRGYAF.

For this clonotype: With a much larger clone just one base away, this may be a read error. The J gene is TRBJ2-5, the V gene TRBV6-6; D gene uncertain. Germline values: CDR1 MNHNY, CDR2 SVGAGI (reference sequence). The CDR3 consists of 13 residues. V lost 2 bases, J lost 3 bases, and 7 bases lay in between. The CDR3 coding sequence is TGTGCCAGCAGTTACATGAGAAAAGAGACCCAGTACTTC. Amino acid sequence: CASSYMRKETQYF.

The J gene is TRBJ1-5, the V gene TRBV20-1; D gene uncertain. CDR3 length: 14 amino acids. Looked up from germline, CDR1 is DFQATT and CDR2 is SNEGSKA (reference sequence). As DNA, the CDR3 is TGCAGCATTGAGTGGGCTTTGTTCGATCAGCCCCAGCATTTT. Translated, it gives CSIEWALFDQPQHF.

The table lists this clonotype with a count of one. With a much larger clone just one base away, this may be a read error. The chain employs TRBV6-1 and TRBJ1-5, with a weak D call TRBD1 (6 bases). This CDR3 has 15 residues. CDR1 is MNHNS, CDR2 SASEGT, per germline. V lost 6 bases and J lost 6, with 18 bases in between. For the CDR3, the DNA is TGTGCCAGCAGGGGTACCAGGGGTATAAGTCAGCCCCAGCATTTT. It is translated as CASRGTRGISQPQHF.